This is a list of T cell receptor beta chains from one sample in a study of graft-versus-host responses after intestinal transplantation. No antigen is known for these receptors. Only in-frame clones appear in the TCRdb table, and some are missing; sequencing was by immunoSEQ multiplex PCR. The sample consists of 95,000 to 110,000 clones, approximately 88% of them appearing once. Material: unstimulated CD4+ T cells sorted from spleen or lymph node cells, obtained before transplant. These receptors originate from a human donor who was the organ donor for an intestinal transplant. The CDR3 runs from the conserved cysteine through the conserved F or W. The D gene is left open where the match is weak. The size of a clone is reported for some rows only, either as once, few or many, or as a class for expanded clones.

length: 13; D: NA; J: TRBJ2-7; size: NA; V: TRBV7-9; CDR3: CASSLSGLFEQYF; DNA: TGTGCCAGCAGCTTATCGGGGTTGTTCGAGCAGTACTTC
length: 16; D: NA; J: TRBJ2-5; size: NA; V: TRBV9; CDR3: CASSVGGVGHQETQYF; DNA: TGTGCCAGCAGCGTAGGGGGGGTCGGGCACCAAGAGACCCAGTACTTC
length: 15; D: NA; J: TRBJ2-7; size: NA; V: TRBV5-6; CDR3: CASSSLATISYEQYF; DNA: TGTGCCAGCAGCTCCTTAGCGACGATCTCCTACGAGCAGTACTTC
length: 15; D: NA; J: TRBJ2-1; size: NA; V: TRBV6-5; CDR3: CASSPEGVGSNEQFF; DNA: TGTGCCAGCAGTCCCGAGGGGGTCGGGAGCAATGAGCAGTTCTTC
length: 16; D: TRBD2; J: TRBJ2-1; size: NA; V: TRBV7-3; CDR3: CASSSTSVSSYNEQFF; DNA: TGTGCCAGCAGCTCAACTAGCGTCAGCTCCTACAATGAGCAGTTCTTC
length: 14; D: NA; J: TRBJ2-7; size: NA; V: TRBV4-2; CDR3: CASSRDLRSYEQYF; DNA: TGTGCCAGCAGCCGGGACCTACGCTCCTACGAGCAGTACTTC
length: 13; D: NA; J: TRBJ1-3; size: NA; V: TRBV7-2; CDR3: CASSVQSGNTIYF; DNA: TGTGCCAGCAGTGTACAGTCTGGAAACACCATATATTTT
length: 14; D: NA; J: TRBJ2-5; size: NA; V: TRBV7-2; CDR3: CASSQSVPGQTQYF; DNA: TGTGCCAGCAGCCAGTCAGTCCCCGGGCAGACCCAGTACTTC
length: 13; D: NA; J: TRBJ2-3; size: NA; V: TRBV5-1; CDR3: CASSLGRADTQYF; DNA: TGCGCCAGCAGCTTGGGTAGGGCCGATACGCAGTATTTT
length: 15; D: NA; J: TRBJ2-2; size: NA; V: TRBV7-3; CDR3: CASSLFGGSTGELFF; DNA: TGTGCCAGCAGTCTCTTCGGTGGGAGCACCGGGGAGCTGTTTTTT
length: 15; D: TRBD1; J: TRBJ1-5; size: NA; V: TRBV6-6; CDR3: CASREDRGNNQPQHF; DNA: TGTGCCAGCAGGGAAGACAGGGGTAACAATCAGCCCCAGCATTTT
length: 13; D: NA; J: TRBJ1-2; size: once; V: TRBV10-3; CDR3: CAISRMGDYGYTF; DNA: TGTGCCATCAGTCGGATGGGGGACTATGGCTACACCTTC
length: 15; D: NA; J: TRBJ2-1; size: NA; V: TRBV7-2; CDR3: CASSLDIGPYNEQFF; DNA: TGTGCCAGCAGCTTAGATATCGGGCCTTACAATGAGCAGTTCTTC
length: 16; D: NA; J: TRBJ1-2; size: NA; V: TRBV11-3; CDR3: CASGMGGLSSNYGYTF; DNA: TGTGCCTCGGGGATGGGCGGCCTGTCTTCTAACTATGGCTACACCTTC
length: 16; D: NA; J: TRBJ2-2; size: few; V: TRBV7-9; CDR3: CASSLPLDGYTGELFF; DNA: TGTGCCAGCAGCTTACCGCTGGACGGGTACACCGGGGAGCTGTTTTTT
length: 16; D: NA; J: TRBJ1-1; size: NA; V: TRBV11-3; CDR3: CASSVWGAGESAEAFF; DNA: TGTGCCAGCAGCGTATGGGGAGCAGGGGAAAGTGCTGAAGCTTTCTTT
length: 15; D: TRBD2; J: TRBJ2-7; size: once; V: TRBV6-5; CDR3: CASSRGLAGVAEQYF; DNA: TGTGCCAGCAGCCGCGGACTAGCGGGAGTCGCCGAGCAGTACTTC
length: 14; D: NA; J: TRBJ2-7; size: few; V: TRBV5-5; CDR3: CASSLSGGLGEQYF; DNA: TGTGCCAGCAGCTTGTCCGGGGGGCTAGGGGAGCAGTACTTC
length: 13; D: NA; J: TRBJ1-1; size: NA; V: TRBV11-3; CDR3: CASSLTGNTEAFF; DNA: TGTGCCAGCAGCCTGACAGGGAACACTGAAGCTTTCTTT
length: 14; D: NA; J: TRBJ1-5; size: NA; V: TRBV11-2; CDR3: CASSTTDSNQPQHF; DNA: TGTGCCAGCAGCACGACCGATAGCAATCAGCCCCAGCATTTT
length: 16; D: NA; J: TRBJ2-3; size: NA; V: TRBV27; CDR3: CASSLYGGKATDTQYF; DNA: TGTGCCAGCAGTTTATATGGGGGAAAAGCCACAGATACGCAGTATTTT
length: 12; D: NA; J: TRBJ1-3; size: NA; V: TRBV4-3; CDR3: CASSRTGNTIYF; DNA: TGCGCCAGCAGCCGGACCGGAAACACCATATATTTT
length: 14; D: TRBD1; J: TRBJ1-2; size: NA; V: TRBV7-9; CDR3: CASSPIETGRGYTF; DNA: TGTGCCAGCAGCCCTATAGAGACAGGGAGAGGCTACACCTTC
length: 16; D: NA; J: TRBJ1-2; size: NA; V: TRBV9; CDR3: CASSPVRWVINYGYTF; DNA: TGTGCCAGCAGCCCAGTGCGATGGGTGATTAACTATGGCTACACCTTC
length: 16; D: TRBD2; J: TRBJ2-1; size: NA; V: TRBV7-9; CDR3: CASSLAGGGVTNEQFF; DNA: TGTGCCAGCAGCTTAGCGGGCGGGGGGGTGACCAATGAGCAGTTCTTC
length: 15; D: NA; J: TRBJ2-5; size: NA; V: TRBV15; CDR3: CATSRDPAREETQYF; DNA: TGTGCCACCAGCAGAGATCCGGCCAGGGAAGAGACCCAGTACTTC
length: 14; D: TRBD2; J: TRBJ2-1; size: NA; V: TRBV5-1; CDR3: CASSPGTSGREQFF; DNA: TGCGCCAGCAGCCCCGGGACTAGCGGGCGAGAGCAGTTCTTC
length: 14; D: NA; J: TRBJ1-4; size: NA; V: TRBV6-5; CDR3: CASRKGWPNEKLFF; DNA: TGTGCCAGCAGAAAGGGTTGGCCTAATGAAAAACTGTTTTTT
length: 15; D: NA; J: TRBJ1-4; size: few; V: TRBV6-1; CDR3: CASSDIVGRGEKLFF; DNA: TGTGCCAGCAGTGATATAGTAGGGAGGGGGGAAAAACTGTTTTTT
length: 12; D: NA; J: TRBJ1-6; size: NA; V: TRBV6-5; CDR3: CASSAQGSPLHF; DNA: TGTGCCAGCAGTGCACAGGGTTCACCCCTCCACTTT
length: 14; D: NA; J: TRBJ2-1; size: NA; V: TRBV5-8; CDR3: CASSAGALYNEQFF; DNA: TGTGCCAGCAGCGCAGGGGCTCTCTACAATGAGCAGTTCTTC
length: 15; D: TRBD1; J: TRBJ2-7; size: NA; V: TRBV5-5; CDR3: CASRYRGIKLGEQYF; DNA: TGTGCCAGCAGGTACAGGGGAATCAAGCTAGGCGAGCAGTACTTC
length: 15; D: NA; J: TRBJ2-2; size: NA; V: TRBV9; CDR3: CASSVLGSNTGELFF; DNA: TGTGCCAGCAGCGTACTTGGGAGTAACACCGGGGAGCTGTTTTTT
length: 12; D: NA; J: TRBJ1-2; size: once; V: TRBV5-6; CDR3: CASSSATDGYTF; DNA: TGTGCCAGCAGCTCTGCCACGGACGGCTACACCTTC
length: 15; D: TRBD1; J: TRBJ2-7; size: NA; V: TRBV7-9; CDR3: CASSLGGQGFYEQYF; DNA: TGTGCCAGCAGCTTAGGGGGACAGGGGTTCTACGAGCAGTACTTC
length: 16; D: TRBD1; J: TRBJ1-5; size: few; V: TRBV15; CDR3: CATSRDQGTGYQPQHF; DNA: TGTGCCACCAGCAGAGATCAAGGGACAGGGTATCAGCCCCAGCATTTT
length: 13; D: NA; J: TRBJ1-2; size: NA; V: TRBV4-1; CDR3: CASSQGTNYGYTF; DNA: TGCGCCAGCAGCCAAGGCACTAACTATGGCTACACCTTC
length: 15; D: NA; J: TRBJ1-5; size: NA; V: TRBV19; CDR3: CASSIDRSGNQPQHF; DNA: TGTGCCAGTAGTATAGATCGAAGTGGGAATCAGCCCCAGCATTTT